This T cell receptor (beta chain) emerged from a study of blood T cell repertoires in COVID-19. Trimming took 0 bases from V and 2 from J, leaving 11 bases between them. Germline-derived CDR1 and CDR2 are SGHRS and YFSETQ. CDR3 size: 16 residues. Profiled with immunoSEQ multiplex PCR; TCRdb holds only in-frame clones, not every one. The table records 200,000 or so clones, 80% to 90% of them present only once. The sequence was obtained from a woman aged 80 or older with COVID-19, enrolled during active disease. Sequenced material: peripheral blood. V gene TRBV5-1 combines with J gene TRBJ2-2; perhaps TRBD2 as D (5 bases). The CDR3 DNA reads TGCGCCAGCAGCTTGGCCTATGGGAGTAACACCGGGGAGCTGTTTTTT. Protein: CASSLAYGSNTGELFF. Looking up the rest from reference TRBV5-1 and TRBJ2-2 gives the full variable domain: KAGVTQTPRYLIKTRGQQVTLSCSPISGHRSVSWYQQTPGQGLQFLFEYFSETQRNKGNFPGRFSGRQFSNSRSEMNVSTLELGDSALYLCASSLAYGSNTGELFFGEGSRLTVL.